A selection of T cell receptor beta chains follows, all from one sample in a study of post-analysis software for immune sequencing data. TCRdb fed the PCR reads into MiXCR, producing one record per CDR3 protein. This table holds 700,000 to 800,000 distinct CDR3 sequences, 25% to 30% found once. Sequencing was done on a sample of blood. These receptors were collected from a girl between 5 and 17 years old with multiple sclerosis. Both conserved end residues are part of each CDR3. The D gene is left open where the match is weak. Clone size appears in some rows only: once, few, many, or a class for an expanded clone.

V,J,D,size,length,DNA,CDR3
TRBV12-3/TRBV12-4,TRBJ2-1,TRBD2,many,16,TGTGCCAGCAGTAGAGCGGGACTAGCGGCGTACAATGAGCAGTTCTTC,CASSRAGLAAYNEQFF
TRBV29-1,TRBJ1-1,NA,NA,11,TGCAGCGTCCTACGGTACACTGAAGCTTTCTTT,CSVLRYTEAFF
TRBV20-1,TRBJ2-7,TRBD1,few,14,TGCAGTGCTAGGGGAGGACAGGGTTTTTACGAGCAGTACTTC,CSARGGQGFYEQYF
TRBV10-3,TRBJ2-4,NA,NA,16,TGTGCCATCAGTGAGGCGGTGGGGTCAGCCAAAAACATTCAGTACTTC,CAISEAVGSAKNIQYF
TRBV7-6,TRBJ2-3,NA,NA,16,TGTGCCAGCAGCGCAAGCAGAACCGGCGGCACAGATACGCAGTATTTT,CASSASRTGGTDTQYF
TRBV7-2,TRBJ2-1,TRBD1,NA,16,TGTGCCAGCAGCTTAGTCTCGGGACAGCCCTACAATGGGCAGTTCTTC,CASSLVSGQPYNGQFF
TRBV20-1,TRBJ2-1,NA,few,16,TGCAGTGCTACGGGGTGGCTACCAGAAGTCTACAATGAGCAGTTCTTC,CSATGWLPEVYNEQFF
TRBV5-1,TRBJ2-1,NA,NA,15,TGCGCCAGCAGCTTGGAGGTCAGTCGATACAATGAGCAGTTCTTC,CASSLEVSRYNEQFF
TRBV7-2,TRBJ2-3,TRBD1,NA,19,TGTGCCAGCAGCTTAGAGGTCCCAGGGGGCGGTGGGAACACAGATACGCAGTATTTT,CASSLEVPGGGGNTDTQYF
TRBV12-3/TRBV12-4,TRBJ2-2,TRBD1,NA,16,TGTGCCAGCAGTCCAGGACAGGGCACGAACACCGGGGAGCTGTTTTTT,CASSPGQGTNTGELFF
TRBV12-5,TRBJ2-1,TRBD2,once,20,TGTGCTAGTGGTTTGGCCGAGGGGCTAGCGGGAGGATTCTCCTACAATGAGCAGTTCTTC,CASGLAEGLAGGFSYNEQFF
TRBV20-1,TRBJ1-5,TRBD1,few,13,TGCAGTGCCCCCGGGACAGGGGATCAGCCCCAGCATTTT,CSAPGTGDQPQHF
TRBV29-1,TRBJ1-2,NA,NA,13,TGCAGCGTTGAAGTTGGGAACCGCTATGGCTACACCTTC,CSVEVGNRYGYTF
TRBV10-3,TRBJ2-1,TRBD2,NA,15,TGTGCCATCAGCGGACTAGTGCCCTCCTACAATGAGCAGTTCTTC,CAISGLVPSYNEQFF
TRBV14,TRBJ2-3,NA,NA,15,TGTGCCAGCAGTCTACGAAGGTCAGATTTGGATACGCAGTATTTT,CASSLRRSDLDTQYF
TRBV11-2,TRBJ2-5,TRBD2,NA,15,TGTGCCAGCAGCGTTAGCGGGAGCAGCCAAGAGACCCAGTACTTC,CASSVSGSSQETQYF
TRBV15,TRBJ1-2,TRBD1,NA,17,TGTGCCACCAGCAGAGAAGGTGGGCAGGGGGCAGGCTATGGCTACACCTTC,CATSREGGQGAGYGYTF
TRBV4-1,TRBJ1-2,NA,NA,15,TGCGCCAGCAGTCCGAATATACAGGCAAACTATGGCTACACCTTC,CASSPNIQANYGYTF
TRBV5-1,TRBJ2-1,TRBD1,few,16,TGCGCCAGCAGCTTGGGTTTGAGACAGGGTGACAATGAGCAGTTCTTC,CASSLGLRQGDNEQFF
TRBV6-1,TRBJ1-5,NA,NA,17,TGTGCCAGCAGCGCGATTGGAACAGGGCATAGCAATCAGCCCCAGCATTTT,CASSAIGTGHSNQPQHF
TRBV7-9,TRBJ1-1,NA,NA,15,TGTGCCAGCAGCTCGAGACAGGTCATGAACACTGAAGCTTTCTTT,CASSSRQVMNTEAFF
TRBV10-3,TRBJ2-2,TRBD2,few,15,TGTGCCATCAGGCCTGGACTAGCGGGGACCGGGGAGCTGTTTTTT,CAIRPGLAGTGELFF
TRBV3-1,TRBJ1-6,NA,few,13,TGTGCCAGCAGCCAGGGGAGGGATTCACCCCTCCACTTT,CASSQGRDSPLHF
TRBV5-1,TRBJ2-7,TRBD2,few,15,TGCGCCAGCGGTCGGAGGACTAGGGGCTCCTACGAGCAGTACTTC,CASGRRTRGSYEQYF
TRBV20-1,TRBJ1-5,NA,few,17,TGCAGTGCTAGAGATATCCGGACACCGAATAGCAATCAGCCCCAGCATTTT,CSARDIRTPNSNQPQHF
TRBV20-1,TRBJ2-7,NA,few,16,TGCAGTGCTCTCCGCCCCCACCGGGACGGATTCTACGAGCAGTACTTC,CSALRPHRDGFYEQYF
TRBV5-6,TRBJ2-7,NA,NA,13,TGTGCCAGCAGCTACAGGGCCGCCTACGAGCAGTACTTC,CASSYRAAYEQYF
TRBV6-5,TRBJ1-5,NA,NA,16,TGTGCCAGCAGTCAAAAACCTGGACTCTCTCGTCAGCCCCAGCATTTT,CASSQKPGLSRQPQHF
TRBV5-4,TRBJ2-7,NA,once,14,TGTGCCAGCAGCTTGCCCTGGGCCCCCTACGAGCAGTACTTC,CASSLPWAPYEQYF
TRBV6-5,TRBJ1-3,NA,NA,15,TGTGCCAGCAGTCCTCCCCCGGGTTTTGGAAACACCATATATTTT,CASSPPPGFGNTIYF
TRBV20-1,TRBJ2-3,TRBD2,NA,15,TGCAGTGCCCCGCGGGGGGTAGCGGGAGGTGATACGCAGTATTTT,CSAPRGVAGGDTQYF
TRBV28,TRBJ2-7,NA,NA,14,TGTGCCAGCAGTTTTCGGACAGGGACTAACGAGCAGTACTTC,CASSFRTGTNEQYF
TRBV6-6,TRBJ2-1,NA,few,14,TGTGCCAGCATCGACGGGGGTGTTAACAATGAGCAGTTCTTC,CASIDGGVNNEQFF
TRBV9,TRBJ1-6,NA,few,14,TGTGCCAGCGGAAAGAGCTCCTATAATTCACCCCTCCACTTT,CASGKSSYNSPLHF
TRBV27,TRBJ2-1,TRBD2,NA,17,TGTGCCAGCGGTTTACGGACTAGCGGGAGCTCCTACAATGAGCAGTTCTTC,CASGLRTSGSSYNEQFF
TRBV12-3/TRBV12-4,TRBJ2-7,TRBD2,many,14,TGTGCCAGCAGCCCTAGCGGGAGGGCCTACGAGCAGTACTTC,CASSPSGRAYEQYF
TRBV20-1,TRBJ1-1,NA,NA,14,TGCAGTGCTAGAGATAGTGGCGGGAACACTGAAGCTTTCTTT,CSARDSGGNTEAFF
TRBV6-1,TRBJ2-2,NA,NA,14,TGTGCCAGCAGTCTGTGGCTGGGCACCGGGGAGCTGTTTTTT,CASSLWLGTGELFF
TRBV29-1,TRBJ2-5,TRBD2,many,13,TGCAGCGTTTCCCTAGCGGTGGGGGAGACCCAGTACTTC,CSVSLAVGETQYF
TRBV10-3,TRBJ2-6,TRBD1,few,20,TGTGCCATCAGTGAACAATCCCCGACAGGGTATAGCTCTGGGGCCAACGTCCTGACTTTC,CAISEQSPTGYSSGANVLTF
TRBV28,TRBJ2-3,TRBD2,few,15,TGTGCCAGCAGTCCGGGACTACCCGCCACAGATACGCAGTATTTT,CASSPGLPATDTQYF
TRBV20-1,TRBJ1-5,TRBD1,NA,15,TGCAGTGCCCCCGACAGGGGGGCCCTAAATCAGCCCCAGCATTTT,CSAPDRGALNQPQHF
TRBV28,TRBJ2-1,NA,NA,12,TGTGCCAGCAGTTTATGGCGCAATGAGCAGTTCTTC,CASSLWRNEQFF
TRBV11-2,TRBJ2-7,TRBD2,NA,12,TGTGCCAGCAGCTTGGGGGGGGACCCCCCGTACTTC,CASSLGGDPPYF